This entry lists 9 T cell receptor beta chains sequenced from one sample in a study of spatial heterogeneity in lung cancer. Using its own MiXCR run on the 5' RACE reads, TCRdb lists one record per CDR3 protein. The sample includes about 120,000 distinct CDR3 sequences, roughly an eighth of them seen just once. The time point was: blood at routine non-recurrence follow-up after resection. Whole RNA was taken from tumor, nontumor lung or frozen PBMC; it was then sequenced unsorted. The sequences come from PBMCs, collected at follow-up. The receptors were sampled from a male donor with early-stage non-small cell lung cancer.

This clonotype was seen a handful of times. At one boundary the junction diverges from the germline segment, which might be a read error. This chain connects TRBV6-1 to TRBJ2-7; D may be TRBD1 or TRBD2 (5 bases each). The CDR3 consists of 11 residues. From germline, CDR1 is MNHNS and CDR2 SASEGT. Here the CDR3 DNA reads TGTGCCAGCAACATATTGGGGACCGAGGTCTTC. It specifies CASNILGTEVF.

This clonotype was recorded many times. In DNA form, the CDR3 reads TGTGCCATCAGTGCGGGACTGACCTACGAGCAGTACTTC. It codes for CAISAGLTYEQYF. The rearrangement joins TRBV10-3 to TRBJ2-7, with D perhaps TRBD2 (6 bases). This CDR3 is 13 amino acids long. Germline CDR1 is ENHRY and CDR2 is SYGVKD. Trimming stripped 4 bases from V and 2 bases from J, with 9 bases between.

Points on this clonotype: At one end the junction does not follow the germline gene, possibly because of a read error. The chain combines TRBV5-6 with TRBJ2-5; a weak D match, TRBD2 (5 bases). Looked up from germline, CDR1 is SGHDT and CDR2 is YYEEEE. The CDR3 has 14 amino acids. The DNA of the CDR3 is TGTACCAGCAGCTTCGGAGGACTCCAAGAGACCCAGTACTTC. Its protein is CTSSFGGLQETQYF.

This clonotype occurred a few times. The chain employs TRBV5-1 and TRBJ1-6; D might be TRBD1 (6 bases). This CDR3 has 17 residues. The V end was cut by 3 bases, the J end by 10 bases, with 23 bases between. Germline V gives CDR1 SGHRS, CDR2 YFSETQ. Here the CDR3 DNA reads TGCGCCAGCAGCTGGGATCAGAACAGGGAACTTGGATCACCCCTCCACTTT. Protein sequence: CASSWDQNRELGSPLHF.

This clonotype was picked up a small number of times. This chain links TRBV6-2 or TRBV6-3 with TRBJ1-2, with D possibly being TRBD1 (6 bases). CDR1 and CDR2 (germline): MNHEY, SVGEGT. The V and J ends lost 6 bases and 4 bases respectively, with 21 bases between them. The CDR3 extends over 16 amino acids. The CDR3: CASSPHENRAGYGYTF. The DNA for the CDR3 is TGTGCCAGCAGCCCCCACGAGAACAGGGCGGGCTATGGCTACACCTTC.

The J gene is TRBJ1-2, the V gene TRBV7-2; D not resolved. The CDR3 has 15 residues. With 2 bases removed from V and 0 bases from J, the gap between germline ends came to 10 bases. Germline V gene sequence: CDR1 SGHTA, CDR2 FQGNSA. Written as DNA, the CDR3 is TGTGCCAGCAGCTTACGGCAGGCCACTAACTATGGCTACACCTTC. It codes for CASSLRQATNYGYTF.

This clonotype was observed at least ten times. The chain carries TRBV4-2 and TRBJ1-6, with 9 bases that match TRBD1. J lost 16 bases, V lost 3 bases, and 16 bases had no gene match. This CDR3 comprises 16 residues. Germline lookup yields CDR1 LGHNA and CDR2 YNFKEQ. CDR3: CASSHPMRGTGTELHF. CDR3 sequence (DNA): TGTGCCAGCAGCCACCCGATGAGAGGGACAGGGACGGAACTCCACTTT.

The chain has TRBV12-3 or TRBV12-4 and TRBJ2-1; possibly TRBD1 for D (5 bases). V was clipped by 2 bases and J by 5 bases, with 16 bases between them. The length of the CDR3 is 16 residues. The CDR3 spells CASSLNHPKTDNEQFF. The CDR3 DNA reads as TGTGCCAGCAGTTTAAATCACCCAAAGACAGACAATGAGCAGTTCTTC.

This clonotype was seen many times. CDR3 in DNA: TGCAGTGCAGCTCCGGGACTCCCCGGAGATACGCAGTATTTT. This translates into CSAAPGLPGDTQYF. The V and J genes are TRBV20-1 and TRBJ2-3; D is possibly TRBD2 (6 bases). Per germline, CDR1 DFQATT and CDR2 SNEGSKA (reference sequence). V was pared by 6 bases and J by 5 bases, with 18 bases between. This CDR3 has 14 residues.